Here is one T cell receptor beta chain with its context. Per the original methods: Estimation of nucleated cell counts was performed using reference gene primer amplification. Data came from immunoSEQ multiplex PCR; TCRdb stores just in-frame clones and leaves some out. V and J calls and clone size come straight from that table; D and trimming were deduced from the DNA. The profile shows about 52,000 clones, about 90% of them singletons. This entry belongs to a study of blood T cell repertoires in COVID-19. Overall study context: Specimens from acute and convalescent COVID-19 originated in the United States, Italy and Spain. T cells, B-cell-depleted T cells, or PBMCs provided the cDNA or gDNA that served as material.

CDR3 size: 14 residues. CDR1 and CDR2 (germline): SGHNT, YYREEE (reference sequence). V shed 3 bases and J 2 bases; nucleotides not matched to a gene: 5. The chain is built from TRBV5-4 and TRBJ2-7; 7 nucleotides match TRBD1. Sequences were obtained from peripheral blood. The receptor was isolated from a human donor with active COVID-19. The donor label of this sample is uncertain. As DNA, the CDR3 is TGTGCCAGCAGCTCCCGGGACAGTCCCTACGAGCAGTACTTC. Residues: CASSSRDSPYEQYF.